The clone carrying this T cell receptor (beta chain) occurred a few times. Trimming removed 0 bases from V and 3 bases from J; junction bases left unmatched: 8. Per the germline V gene, CDR1 is SGHNT and CDR2 is YYREEE (reference sequence). This CDR3 comprises 17 residues. The sample originates from a study of T cells after yellow fever vaccination. TCRdb independently ran MiXCR on the 5' RACE reads; one entry per CDR3 protein. This sample has nearly 350,000 distinct CDR3 sequences, with around 8.1% found just once. The clonotype was recovered from a man aged 18-30 years who received the YFV17D yellow fever vaccine. This chain uses TRBV5-4 with TRBJ2-3; TRBD2 matches at 9 bases. Sequencing was performed on PBMCs, taken about 41 days after the first yellow fever vaccination. CDR3 loop: CASSLDGGGAGTDTQYF. The CDR3 DNA sequence: TGTGCCAGCAGCTTGGATGGCGGGGGGGCCGGAACAGATACGCAGTATTTT.